Shown below are 12 T cell receptor beta chains from a single sample sequenced in a study of blood T cells in healthy people across ages. Through a sample-barcoded 5' primer and a J-beta primer mix, a second PCR was run for 7 to 11 cycles. MiXCR, run by TCRdb on the 5' RACE reads, gives a single entry per CDR3 protein. The sample carries 450,000 to 650,000 distinct CDR3 sequences, more than 20% recorded once. This sample also appeared in a second study, on T cells of mothers and their children.

The sample taken for sequencing was blood. The receptor set was obtained from a boy aged 5-17 years in good health.

A few counts support this clonotype. The CDR3 reads CASSPARLGSRDEQFF. CDR3 coding DNA: TGTGCCAGCAGCCCAGCGCGATTGGGGTCGAGAGATGAGCAGTTCTTC. The chain carries TRBV3-1 and TRBJ2-1; D is unresolved. Germline values: CDR1 LGHDT, CDR2 YNNKEL (reference sequence). This CDR3 region has 16 residues. Trimming pared 4 bases from V and 8 bases from J, leaving 21 bases between.

This rearrangement joins TRBV2 to TRBJ2-3, with 9 bases that match TRBD2. This CDR3 contains 17 residues. Germline V CDR1 and CDR2: SNHLY, FYNNEI. The V and J ends lost 4 bases and 6 bases, in that order; junction bases with no gene match: 14. The CDR3 DNA reads as TGTGCCAGCAGTGTGGTTTGGAGCGGGGGGAGGTCGGATACGCAGTATTTT. It is translated as CASSVVWSGGRSDTQYF.

This clonotype was observed many times. The V gene is TRBV29-1, the J gene TRBJ2-1; no firm D call. V was shortened by 7 bases and J by 7 bases, with 14 bases between the two germline ends. CDR1 and CDR2 from the germline V gene are SQVTM and ANQGSEA. The CDR3 length is 12 residues. The CDR3 reads CSATMVSNEQFF. The CDR3, as DNA: TGCAGCGCTACCATGGTTAGTAATGAGCAGTTCTTC.

The chain uses TRBV29-1 and TRBJ2-1; TRBD2 matches at 7 bases. V shed 4 bases, J shed 0 bases, and the junction held 3 bases outside the gene matches. CDR1 is SQVTM and CDR2 is ANQGSEA in the germline V gene. CDR3 length: 14 amino acids. The CDR3 region is CSVAGGSSYNEQFF. The CDR3 DNA reads TGCAGCGTTGCCGGCGGGAGCTCCTACAATGAGCAGTTCTTC.

This clonotype was observed a few times. The chain links TRBV9 to TRBJ1-4; D might be TRBD1 (5 bases). The germline gives CDR1 SGDLS, CDR2 YYNGEE. Trimming took 0 bases from V and 6 from J, leaving 12 bases between them. The CDR3 is 15 amino acids. CDR3 nucleotide sequence: TGTGCCAGCAGCGTAGGGGGCAGGGCGGATGAAAAACTGTTTTTT. This sequence encodes CASSVGGRADEKLFF.

V usage is TRBV7-2 and J usage is TRBJ2-7; 9 nucleotides match TRBD2. The trim removed 4 bases at V and 5 bases at J, leaving 6 bases unmatched. The CDR3 has 14 residues. In germline, CDR1 is SGHTA, CDR2 FQGNSA. For the CDR3, the DNA is TGTGCCAGCAGCTCGTTAGCGGGAGTCAACGAGCAGTACTTC. Translation gives CASSSLAGVNEQYF.

The rearrangement uses TRBV21-1 and TRBJ2-1; the D call in the table, TRBD1, was not verified against the DNA. TRBV21-1 is termed a pseudogene. This CDR3 is 17 amino acids long. This CDR3 is CASSKILTAWGVNEQFF. The CDR3 bases are TGTGCCAGCAGCAAAATTCTGACAGCTTGGGGAGTCAATGAGCAGTTCTTC.

The V call is TRBV7-2, the J call TRBJ2-3, with D uncertain. V was shortened by 4 bases and J by 1 base, with 9 bases between the two germline ends. Germline CDR1 and CDR2: SGHTA and FQGNSA. CDR3 length equals 14 residues. The CDR3 DNA is TGTGCCAGCAGCTCTGCGGACCGCACAGATACGCAGTATTTT. It codes for CASSSADRTDTQYF.

The chain links TRBV6-6 to TRBJ2-7, with 8 bases matching TRBD1. The CDR3 has 16 residues. CDR1 MNHNY and CDR2 SVGAGI come from the germline V gene (reference sequence). The V gene end was trimmed by 9 bases and the J gene end by 6 bases; junction bases not matched to a gene: 19. CDR3 sequence: CARVVGTGGPKREQYF. CDR3 coding DNA: TGTGCCAGGGTGGTGGGGACAGGTGGCCCGAAGCGCGAGCAGTACTTC.

The rearrangement uses TRBV10-2 and TRBJ2-7; 7 nucleotides line up with TRBD1. The V gene end was trimmed by 8 bases and the J gene end by 4 bases; junction bases not matched to a gene: 11. The CDR3 is 14 amino acids. From germline, CDR1 is WSHSY and CDR2 SAAADI. CDR3 protein: CASADRVTKYEQYF. In DNA form, the CDR3 reads TGCGCCAGCGCCGACAGGGTAACGAAATACGAGCAGTACTTC.

In its sample, this clonotype was seen a few times. This rearrangement joins TRBV12-3 or TRBV12-4 to TRBJ1-2; weak D call: TRBD1 (6 bases). V was shortened by 5 bases and J by 8 bases, with 18 bases between the two germline ends. The CDR3 length is 14 residues. The CDR3 spells CASSPKGGVEGYTF. The CDR3 DNA sequence: TGTGCCAGCAGTCCGAAGGGGGGGGTAGAGGGCTACACCTTC.

In this sample, this clonotype turned up a few times. The genes are TRBV24-1 and TRBJ2-1, with D hard to call. This CDR3 contains 16 residues. Trimming took off 1 base at V and 2 bases at J, with 11 bases between the two ends. Germline values: CDR1 KGHDR, CDR2 SFDVKD. The chain's CDR3 is CATSDFGQVTYNEQFF. The DNA of the CDR3 is TGTGCCACCAGTGATTTTGGGCAGGTGACCTACAATGAGCAGTTCTTC.